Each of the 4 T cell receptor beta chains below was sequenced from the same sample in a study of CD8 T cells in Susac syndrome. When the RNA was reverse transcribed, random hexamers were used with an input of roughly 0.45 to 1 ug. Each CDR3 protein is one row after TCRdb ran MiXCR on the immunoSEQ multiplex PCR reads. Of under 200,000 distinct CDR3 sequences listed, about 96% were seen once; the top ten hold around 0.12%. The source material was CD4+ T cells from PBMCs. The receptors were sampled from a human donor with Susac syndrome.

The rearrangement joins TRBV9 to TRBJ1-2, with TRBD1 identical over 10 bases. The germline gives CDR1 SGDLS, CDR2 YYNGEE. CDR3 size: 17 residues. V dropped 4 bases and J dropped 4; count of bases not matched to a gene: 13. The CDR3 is CASSRGDRGPGSYGYTF. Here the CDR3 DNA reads TGTGCCAGCAGCAGGGGGGACAGGGGACCTGGATCCTATGGCTACACCTTC.

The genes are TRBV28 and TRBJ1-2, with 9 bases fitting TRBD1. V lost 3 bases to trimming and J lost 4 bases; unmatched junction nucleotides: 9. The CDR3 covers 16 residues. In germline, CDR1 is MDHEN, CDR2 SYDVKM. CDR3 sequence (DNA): TGTGCCAGCAGTTTCGGGACAGGGAGTACATCCTATGGCTACACCTTC. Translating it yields CASSFGTGSTSYGYTF.

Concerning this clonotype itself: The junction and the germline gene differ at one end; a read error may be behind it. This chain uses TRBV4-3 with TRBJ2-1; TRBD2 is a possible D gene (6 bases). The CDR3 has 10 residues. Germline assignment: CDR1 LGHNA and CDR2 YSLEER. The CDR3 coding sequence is TGCGCCAGCAGCCACGGACTAAGCCCTTTC. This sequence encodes CASSHGLSPF.

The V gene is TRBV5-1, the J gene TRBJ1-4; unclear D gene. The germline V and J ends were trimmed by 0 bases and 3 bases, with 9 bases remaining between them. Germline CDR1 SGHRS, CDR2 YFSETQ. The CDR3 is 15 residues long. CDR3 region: CASSLAETANEKLFF. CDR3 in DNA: TGCGCCAGCAGCTTGGCCGAAACAGCTAATGAAAAACTGTTTTTT.